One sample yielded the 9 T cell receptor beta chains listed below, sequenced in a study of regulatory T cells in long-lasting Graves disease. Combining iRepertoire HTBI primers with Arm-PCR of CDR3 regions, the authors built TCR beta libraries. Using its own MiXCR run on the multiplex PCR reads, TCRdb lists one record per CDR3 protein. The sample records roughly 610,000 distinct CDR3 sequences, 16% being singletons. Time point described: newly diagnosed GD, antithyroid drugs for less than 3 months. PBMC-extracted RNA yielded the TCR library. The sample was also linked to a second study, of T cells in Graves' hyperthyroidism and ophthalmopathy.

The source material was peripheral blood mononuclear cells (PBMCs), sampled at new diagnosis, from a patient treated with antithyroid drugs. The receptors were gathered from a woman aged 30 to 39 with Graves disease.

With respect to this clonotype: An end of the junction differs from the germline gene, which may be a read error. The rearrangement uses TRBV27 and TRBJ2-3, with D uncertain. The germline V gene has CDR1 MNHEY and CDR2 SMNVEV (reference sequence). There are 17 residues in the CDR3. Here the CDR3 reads CAGSSVPFADLTDTQYF. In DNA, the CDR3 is TGTGCCGGCAGTTCCGTCCCTTTCGCTGATCTTACGGATACGCAGTATTTT.

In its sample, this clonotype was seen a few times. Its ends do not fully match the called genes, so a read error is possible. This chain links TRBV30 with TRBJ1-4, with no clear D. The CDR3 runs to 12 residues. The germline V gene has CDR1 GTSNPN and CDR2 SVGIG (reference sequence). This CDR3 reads CACAEPPKKLFF. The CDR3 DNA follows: TGTGCCTGTGCCGAACCCCCGAAAAAATTGTTTTTT.

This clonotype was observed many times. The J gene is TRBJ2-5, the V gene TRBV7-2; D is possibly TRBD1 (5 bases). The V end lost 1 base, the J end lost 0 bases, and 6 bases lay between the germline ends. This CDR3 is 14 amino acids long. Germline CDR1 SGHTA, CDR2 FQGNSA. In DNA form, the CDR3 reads TGTGCCAGCAGCTTAGGGACACACCAAGAGACCCAGTACTTC. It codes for CASSLGTHQETQYF.

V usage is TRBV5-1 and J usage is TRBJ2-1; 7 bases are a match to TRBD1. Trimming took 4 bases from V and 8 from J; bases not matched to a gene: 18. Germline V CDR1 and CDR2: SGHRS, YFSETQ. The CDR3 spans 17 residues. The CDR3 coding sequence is TGCGCCAGCAGCGGGGACAGTGTCGCCGTGGGGAGCGATGAGCAGTTCTTC. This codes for CASSGDSVAVGSDEQFF.

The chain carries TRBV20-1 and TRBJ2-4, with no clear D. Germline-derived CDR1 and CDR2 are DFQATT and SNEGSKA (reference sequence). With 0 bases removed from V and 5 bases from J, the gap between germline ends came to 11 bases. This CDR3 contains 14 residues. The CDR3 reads CSARDIGRENIQYF. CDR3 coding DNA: TGCAGTGCTAGAGATATTGGCAGAGAAAACATTCAGTACTTC.

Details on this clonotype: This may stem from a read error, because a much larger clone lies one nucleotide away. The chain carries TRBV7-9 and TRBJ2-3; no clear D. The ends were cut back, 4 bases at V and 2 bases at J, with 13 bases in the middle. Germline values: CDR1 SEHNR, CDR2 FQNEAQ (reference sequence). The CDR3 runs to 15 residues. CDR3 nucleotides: TGTGCCAGCAGCTCCGCCGCCCCAACCACAGATACGCAGTATTTT. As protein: CASSSAAPTTDTQYF.

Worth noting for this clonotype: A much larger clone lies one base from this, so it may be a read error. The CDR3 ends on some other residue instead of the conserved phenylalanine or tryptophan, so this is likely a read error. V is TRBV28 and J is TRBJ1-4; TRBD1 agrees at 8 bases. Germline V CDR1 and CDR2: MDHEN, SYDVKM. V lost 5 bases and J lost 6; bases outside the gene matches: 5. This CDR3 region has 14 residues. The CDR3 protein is CASSEQGVDEKLFL. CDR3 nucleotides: TGTGCCAGCAGTGAACAGGGGGTAGATGAAAAACTGTTTCTT.

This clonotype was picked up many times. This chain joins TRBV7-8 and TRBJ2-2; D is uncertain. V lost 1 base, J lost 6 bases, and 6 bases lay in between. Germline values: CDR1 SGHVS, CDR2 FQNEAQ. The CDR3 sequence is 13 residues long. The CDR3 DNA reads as TGTGCCAGCAGCTTAGGAGTGGCCGGGGAGCTGTTTTTT. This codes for CASSLGVAGELFF.

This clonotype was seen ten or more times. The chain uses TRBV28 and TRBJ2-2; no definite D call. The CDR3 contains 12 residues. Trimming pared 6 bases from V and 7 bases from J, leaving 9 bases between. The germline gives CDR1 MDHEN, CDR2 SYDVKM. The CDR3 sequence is CASSQWVGELFF. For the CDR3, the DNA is TGTGCCAGCAGCCAATGGGTCGGGGAGCTGTTTTTT. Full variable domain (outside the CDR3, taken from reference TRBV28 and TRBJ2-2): DVKVTQSSRYLVKRTGEKVFLECVQDMDHENMFWYRQDPGLGLRLIYFSYDVKMKEKGDIPEGYSVSREKKERFSLILESASTNQTSMYLCASSQWVGELFFGEGSRLTVL.